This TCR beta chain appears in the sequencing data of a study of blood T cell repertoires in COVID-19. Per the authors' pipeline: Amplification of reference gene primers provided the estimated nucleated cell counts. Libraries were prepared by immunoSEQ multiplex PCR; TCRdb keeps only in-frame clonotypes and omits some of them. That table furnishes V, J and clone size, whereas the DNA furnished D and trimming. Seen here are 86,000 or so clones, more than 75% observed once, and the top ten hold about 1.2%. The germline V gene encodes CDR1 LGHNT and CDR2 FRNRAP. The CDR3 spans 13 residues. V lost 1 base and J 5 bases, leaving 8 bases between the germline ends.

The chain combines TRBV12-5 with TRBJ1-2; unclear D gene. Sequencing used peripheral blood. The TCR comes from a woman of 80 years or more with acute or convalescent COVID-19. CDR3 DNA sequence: TGTGCTAGTGGTTTGGACAGTGAATATGGCTACACCTTC. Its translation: CASGLDSEYGYTF.